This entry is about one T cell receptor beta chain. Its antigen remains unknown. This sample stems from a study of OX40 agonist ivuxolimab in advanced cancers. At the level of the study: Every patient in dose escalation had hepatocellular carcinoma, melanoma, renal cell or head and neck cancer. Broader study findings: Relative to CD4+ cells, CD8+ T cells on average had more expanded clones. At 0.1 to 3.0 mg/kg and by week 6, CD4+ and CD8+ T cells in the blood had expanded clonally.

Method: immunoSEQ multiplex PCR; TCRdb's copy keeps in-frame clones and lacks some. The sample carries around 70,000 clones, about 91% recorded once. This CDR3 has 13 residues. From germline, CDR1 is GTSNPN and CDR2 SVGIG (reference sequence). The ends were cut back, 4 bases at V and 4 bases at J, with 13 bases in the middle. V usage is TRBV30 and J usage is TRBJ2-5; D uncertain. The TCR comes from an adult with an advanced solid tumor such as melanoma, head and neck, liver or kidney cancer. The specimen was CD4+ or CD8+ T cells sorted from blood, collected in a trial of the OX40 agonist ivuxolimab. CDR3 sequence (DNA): TGTGCCTGGATTCAAATACCAGGAGAGACCCAGTACTTC. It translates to CAWIQIPGETQYF.